These T cell receptor beta chains were read from a single sample in a study of a mutant IDH1 vaccine in newly diagnosed glioma. Profiling relied on immunoSEQ multiplex PCR, and the TCRdb table lists in-frame clones only, not all of them. The sample consists of about 56,000 clones, around three quarters of them appearing once. Antigen specificity for these receptors is unknown. The source was PBMCs, collected from a glioma patient whose treatment included an IDH1 peptide vaccine. These receptors originate from a man aged 45-65 years with glioma. CDR3s include the opening cysteine and the closing phenylalanine or tryptophan. The order of the fields is CDR3 length, V gene, J gene, CDR3 protein.

cdr3_length: 13; v_call: TRBV5-6; j_call: TRBJ1-2; cdr3_aa: CASSLSGVYGYTF
cdr3_length: 12; v_call: TRBV7-2; j_call: TRBJ2-7; cdr3_aa: CASSQPGTQQYF
cdr3_length: 11; v_call: TRBV20-1; j_call: TRBJ1-3; cdr3_aa: CSALQGNTIYF
cdr3_length: 13; v_call: TRBV6-1; j_call: TRBJ1-5; cdr3_aa: CASSGTDDQPQHF
cdr3_length: 13; v_call: TRBV7-2; j_call: TRBJ2-3; cdr3_aa: CASSLSLTDTQYF
cdr3_length: 15; v_call: TRBV6-5; j_call: TRBJ2-3; cdr3_aa: CASSGLSGDTDTQYF
cdr3_length: 15; v_call: TRBV18; j_call: TRBJ1-6; cdr3_aa: CASSPGMESISPLHF
cdr3_length: 13; v_call: TRBV4-3; j_call: TRBJ1-1; cdr3_aa: CASSYRETTEAFF
cdr3_length: 16; v_call: TRBV4-3; j_call: TRBJ1-2; cdr3_aa: CASSQDIDSRQYGYTF
cdr3_length: 16; v_call: TRBV5-1; j_call: TRBJ2-1; cdr3_aa: CASSPTGPRGGNEQFF
cdr3_length: 15; v_call: TRBV6-5; j_call: TRBJ1-2; cdr3_aa: CASSTPSTANYGYTF
cdr3_length: 15; v_call: TRBV18; j_call: TRBJ1-2; cdr3_aa: CASSTYDRGRVGYTF
cdr3_length: 12; v_call: TRBV30; j_call: TRBJ1-6; cdr3_aa: CAWSVPNSPLHF
cdr3_length: 16; v_call: TRBV9; j_call: TRBJ1-2; cdr3_aa: CASSVGGRGPNYGYTF
cdr3_length: 13; v_call: TRBV19; j_call: TRBJ1-2; cdr3_aa: CASRQSRVAGYTF
cdr3_length: 14; v_call: TRBV9; j_call: TRBJ2-1; cdr3_aa: CASSPSGGNNEQFF
cdr3_length: 15; v_call: TRBV5-1; j_call: TRBJ2-5; cdr3_aa: CASSLELAGEKTQYF
cdr3_length: 15; v_call: TRBV27; j_call: TRBJ2-1; cdr3_aa: CASSLTTSRYNEQFF
cdr3_length: 14; v_call: TRBV9; j_call: TRBJ2-7; cdr3_aa: CASSPGGEPYEQYF
cdr3_length: 16; v_call: TRBV30; j_call: TRBJ1-5; cdr3_aa: CAWSVRGQGNYQPQHF
cdr3_length: 15; v_call: TRBV6-4; j_call: TRBJ1-2; cdr3_aa: CASSRSGTGDDGYTF
cdr3_length: 14; v_call: TRBV10-2; j_call: TRBJ1-5; cdr3_aa: CASSETAIYQPQHF
cdr3_length: 13; v_call: TRBV19; j_call: TRBJ1-2; cdr3_aa: CASSTRTGLGYTF
cdr3_length: 14; v_call: TRBV19; j_call: TRBJ1-5; cdr3_aa: CASSISYTNQPQHF
cdr3_length: 14; v_call: TRBV9; j_call: TRBJ2-1; cdr3_aa: CASSYGQAYNEQFF
cdr3_length: 13; v_call: TRBV18; j_call: TRBJ1-2; cdr3_aa: CASSPGGNYGYTF
cdr3_length: 12; v_call: TRBV29-1; j_call: TRBJ1-2; cdr3_aa: CSVIKGDYGYTF